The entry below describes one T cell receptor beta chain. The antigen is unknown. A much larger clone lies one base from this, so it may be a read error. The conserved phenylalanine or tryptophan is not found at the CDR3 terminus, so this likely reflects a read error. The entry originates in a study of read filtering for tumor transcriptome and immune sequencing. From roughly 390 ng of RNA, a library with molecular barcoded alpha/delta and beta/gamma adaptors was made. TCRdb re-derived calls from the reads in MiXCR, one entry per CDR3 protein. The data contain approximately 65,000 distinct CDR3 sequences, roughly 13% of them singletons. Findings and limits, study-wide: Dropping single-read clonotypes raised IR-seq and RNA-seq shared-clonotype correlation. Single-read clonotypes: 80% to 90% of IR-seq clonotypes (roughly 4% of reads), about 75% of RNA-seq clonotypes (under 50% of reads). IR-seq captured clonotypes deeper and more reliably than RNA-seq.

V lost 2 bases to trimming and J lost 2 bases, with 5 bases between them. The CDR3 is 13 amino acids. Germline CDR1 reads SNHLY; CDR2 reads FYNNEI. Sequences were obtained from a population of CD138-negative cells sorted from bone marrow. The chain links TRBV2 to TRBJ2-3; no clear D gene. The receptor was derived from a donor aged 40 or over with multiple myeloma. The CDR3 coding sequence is TGTGCCAGCAGTGAATACGTCACAGATACGCAGTATTCT. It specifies CASSEYVTDTQYS.